Shown below are 16 T cell receptor beta chains from a single sample sequenced in a study of response to subunit inactivated influenza vaccine. TCRdb independently ran MiXCR on the RT-PCR reads; one entry per CDR3 protein. The repertoire holds hundreds of thousands of distinct CDR3 sequences, around a sixth seen once, with approximately 10% in the top ten. The source material was PBMCs from blood, sampled roughly 12 days after vaccination. These receptors were obtained from a man aged 45-60 years who received an inactivated influenza vaccine.

This clonotype has only a few counts. J is TRBJ1-2 and V is TRBV6-2 or TRBV6-3; TRBD1 matches 9 bases. CDR1 is MNHEY, CDR2 SVGEGT, per germline. CDR3 length: 13 residues. V dropped 5 bases and J dropped 7; count of bases not matched to a gene: 5. The CDR3 is CASSLPGQGGYTF. DNA of the CDR3: TGTGCCAGCAGTCTCCCGGGACAGGGTGGCTACACCTTC.

This chain links TRBV6-1 with TRBJ1-2, with D possibly matching TRBD1 (5 bases). CDR1 MNHNS and CDR2 SASEGT come from the germline V gene. The CDR3 length is 15 residues. V lost 2 bases and J 2 bases, leaving 12 bases between the germline ends. The CDR3 reads CASSELSGLNYGYTF. CDR3 DNA: TGTGCCAGCAGTGAACTGTCAGGGTTAAACTATGGCTACACCTTC.

This chain connects TRBV9 to TRBJ2-7; 7 bases are shared with TRBD1. The CDR3 length is 15 residues. Germline assignment: CDR1 SGDLS and CDR2 YYNGEE. The ends lost 3 bases at V and 2 bases at J; junction bases unmatched: 8. For the CDR3, the DNA is TGTGCCAGCAGCGCCAAACCGGACAGGACCTACGAGCAGTACTTC. This gives the protein CASSAKPDRTYEQYF.

The sample holds a few counts of this clonotype. The J gene is TRBJ2-1, the V gene TRBV29-1, with 8 bases that match TRBD2. There are 13 residues in the CDR3. V dropped 6 bases and J dropped 7; count of bases not matched to a gene: 8. CDR1 is SQVTM, CDR2 ANQGSEA, per germline. The CDR3 spells CSVTGRARNEQFF. DNA for the CDR3: TGCAGCGTCACCGGGAGGGCGAGAAATGAGCAGTTCTTC.

The genes are TRBV28 and TRBJ2-5, with D possibly being TRBD1 or TRBD2 (5 bases each). Germline V gene data show CDR1 as MDHEN and CDR2 as SYDVKM. Trimming removed 10 bases at V and 0 bases at J, with 9 bases between. The CDR3 runs to 12 residues. CDR3 amino acids: CAMGRDQETQYF. The CDR3 bases are TGTGCCATGGGACGGGACCAAGAGACCCAGTACTTC.

The sample holds a few counts of this clonotype. This rearrangement joins TRBV28 to TRBJ2-7; 8 bases align to TRBD1. V lost 4 bases, J lost 11 bases, and 7 bases stayed unmatched. The CDR3 covers 12 residues. Germline V gives CDR1 MDHEN, CDR2 SYDVKM. This CDR3 reads CASSSLTGEEYF. CDR3 nucleotide sequence: TGTGCCAGCAGTTCCCTGACAGGGGAAGAGTACTTC.

The chain joins TRBV7-9 to TRBJ1-1; the match to TRBD1 covers 7 bases. CDR3 length: 15 residues. Trimming cost V 7 bases and J 0 bases; bases outside gene matches: 8. From germline, CDR1 is SEHNR and CDR2 FQNEAQ (reference sequence). The CDR3 DNA sequence: TGTGCCAGCACCTCAGGGGGGGCCATGAACACTGAAGCTTTCTTT. Translating gives CASTSGGAMNTEAFF.

CDR3: CSASSGGMVHGYTF. DNA of the CDR3: TGCAGTGCTAGCTCAGGGGGAATGGTTCATGGCTACACCTTC. The chain links TRBV20-1 to TRBJ1-2; 7 nucleotides align to TRBD1. V trimming: 3 bases; J trimming: 6 bases; junction bases outside the gene matches: 10. The CDR3 length is 14 residues. Germline V gives CDR1 DFQATT, CDR2 SNEGSKA (reference sequence).

CDR3 sequence (DNA): TGTGCCTGGAGGGAATCTGGAAACACCATATATTTT. Residues: CAWRESGNTIYF. The chain employs TRBV30 and TRBJ1-3; D call uncertain. Germline V lookup: CDR1 GTSNPN, CDR2 SVGIG (reference sequence). V lost 3 bases, J lost 1 base, and 4 bases lay in between. The CDR3 spans 12 residues.

The gene calls are TRBV7-9 and TRBJ2-5; TRBD1 agrees at 8 bases. The germline V gene encodes CDR1 SEHNR and CDR2 FQNEAQ (reference sequence). The length of the CDR3 is 16 residues. V trimming: 1 base; J trimming: 3 bases; junction bases outside the gene matches: 7. The CDR3 loop reads CASSLGRTGLKETQYF. CDR3 sequence (DNA): TGTGCCAGCAGCTTAGGCCGGACAGGGCTGAAAGAGACCCAGTACTTC.

This clonotype came up a few times. The chain has TRBV6-5 and TRBJ2-7; D is perhaps TRBD2 (5 bases). In germline, CDR1 is MNHEY, CDR2 SVGAGI. The ends were cut back, 10 bases at V and 2 bases at J, with 9 bases in the middle. CDR3 length equals 11 residues. For the CDR3, the DNA is TGTGCCACCGGACTTACCTACGAGCAGTACTTC. It specifies CATGLTYEQYF.

The chain couples TRBV6-2 or TRBV6-3 to TRBJ2-7; D perhaps matches TRBD2 (6 bases). Between the trimmed V and J ends, which lost 0 bases and 2 bases, there was a span of 8 bases. Germline assignment: CDR1 MNHEY and CDR2 SVGEGT. This CDR3 is built from 14 residues. CDR3 DNA sequence: TGTGCCAGCAGTTACTCGTGGGGGGCCTACGAGCAGTACTTC. Amino acid sequence: CASSYSWGAYEQYF.

The chain combines TRBV2 with TRBJ2-1; 7 bases fit TRBD1. V lost 5 bases and J lost 5; bases outside the gene matches: 12. The CDR3 length is 16 residues. Per the germline V gene, CDR1 is SNHLY and CDR2 is FYNNEI. The DNA of the CDR3 is TGTGCCAGCAGTTTTACTCCCGGGACAGTTAACAATGAGCAGTTCTTC. This translates into CASSFTPGTVNNEQFF.

The rearrangement links TRBV7-8 to TRBJ2-7; TRBD1 matches 10 bases. Trimming cost V 5 bases and J 0 bases; bases outside gene matches: 4. CDR3 length equals 15 residues. The V gene's germline CDR1 is SGHVS and CDR2 FQNEAQ. CDR3 sequence reads: CASSHRDRGSYEQYF. The DNA for the CDR3 is TGTGCCAGCAGCCACCGGGACAGGGGCTCCTACGAGCAGTACTTC.

The V and J genes are TRBV28 and TRBJ1-4, with D unclear. From germline, CDR1 is MDHEN and CDR2 SYDVKM. The CDR3 loop spans 13 amino acids. Trimming stripped 5 bases from V and 8 bases from J, with 12 bases between. CDR3 sequence (DNA): TGTGCCAGCAGTGGATTAATCGGAGAAAAACTGTTTTTT. It yields the protein CASSGLIGEKLFF.

J is TRBJ2-1 and V is TRBV7-2; TRBD2 matches 9 bases. The J segment lost 4 bases and the V segment lost 7 bases, leaving 8 bases of the junction unmatched. This CDR3 has 15 amino acids. Germline V gene sequence: CDR1 SGHTA, CDR2 FQGNSA. CDR3 bases: TGTGCCAGCACCGCGATGGCGGGAGGGTACAATGAGCAGTTCTTC. It yields the protein CASTAMAGGYNEQFF.